The 29 T cell receptor beta chains given below trace back to one sample, sequenced in a study of cytomegalovirus exposure and HLA in healthy donors. With 60 Vbeta and 13 Jbeta primers, the PCR was carried out. Sequenced by immunoSEQ multiplex PCR; TCRdb stores in-frame clones only, minus some. Here the sample spans roughly 200,000 clones, roughly four fifths being singletons. The source material was PBMCs. The receptors originated from a woman aged 45-60 years in good health and CMV-seronegative.

The chain carries TRBV19 and TRBJ1-5; D is unclear. Trimming cost V 3 bases and J 15 bases, with 15 bases left between them. Germline CDR1 and CDR2: LNHDA and SQIVND (reference sequence). The CDR3 has 12 amino acids. CDR3 protein: CASSIGSRRRHF. As DNA, the CDR3 is TGTGCCAGTAGTATCGGGTCACGGCGCCGGCATTTT.

This clone was seen once. The rearrangement joins TRBV10-3 to TRBJ1-3; no firm D call. The CDR3 spans 16 residues. The germline CDR1 and CDR2 sequences are ENHRY and SYGVKD. Trimming took 8 bases from V and 0 from J, leaving 17 bases between them. The CDR3 reads CAIAPTVRSSGNTIYF. For the CDR3, the DNA is TGTGCCATCGCCCCAACCGTCAGATCCTCTGGAAACACCATATATTTT.

J is TRBJ1-5 and V is TRBV7-8; 9 positions agree with TRBD1. This CDR3 is 15 amino acids long. The germline CDR1 and CDR2 sequences are SGHVS and FQNEAQ. With V trimmed by 5 bases and J by 3 bases, 5 bases remained unmatched. CDR3 loop: CASSPGQGDNQPQHF. Written as DNA, the CDR3 is TGTGCCAGCAGCCCGGGACAGGGAGACAATCAGCCCCAGCATTTT.

CDR3 sequence (DNA): TGTGCCACCAGCAGGGGAGGTGATCTTATCGAGCAGTACTTC. Protein sequence: CATSRGGDLIEQYF. The rearrangement uses TRBV15 and TRBJ2-7; D is possibly TRBD2 (6 bases). V was trimmed by 3 bases and J by 6 bases, leaving 15 bases between them. The CDR3 has 14 residues. Germline loops: CDR1 LNHNV, CDR2 YYDKDF (reference sequence).

The chain carries TRBV12-5 and TRBJ1-1; no definite D call. The CDR3 totals 14 residues. Trimming took off 2 bases at V and 4 bases at J, with 11 bases between the two ends. Germline V gene data show CDR1 as LGHNT and CDR2 as FRNRAP. The CDR3, as DNA: TGTGCTAGTGGTTTGTCCTTTGGCGGCACTGAAGCTTTCTTT. It yields the protein CASGLSFGGTEAFF.

J is TRBJ2-6 and V is TRBV5-1; maybe TRBD1 (5 bases). Trimming shortened V by 5 bases and J by 0 bases, and 9 bases separated the two germline ends. Per germline, CDR1 SGHRS and CDR2 YFSETQ. This CDR3 spans 15 amino acids. CDR3 sequence (DNA): TGCGCCAGCAGTCAGGGCACCTCTGGGGCCAACGTCCTGACTTTC. Residues: CASSQGTSGANVLTF.

The chain combines TRBV28 with TRBJ2-7; maybe TRBD1 (5 bases). The CDR3 covers 15 residues. With 3 bases removed from V and 0 bases from J, the gap between germline ends came to 12 bases. Germline V lookup: CDR1 MDHEN, CDR2 SYDVKM. CDR3 nucleotide sequence: TGTGCCAGCAGTTTCGGACGACAGAGCTCCTACGAGCAGTACTTC. Protein sequence: CASSFGRQSSYEQYF. Supplemented by reference TRBV28 and TRBJ2-7, the full variable domain reads DVKVTQSSRYLVKRTGEKVFLECVQDMDHENMFWYRQDPGLGLRLIYFSYDVKMKEKGDIPEGYSVSREKKERFSLILESASTNQTSMYLCASSFGRQSSYEQYFGPGTRLTVT.

The rearrangement uses TRBV28 and TRBJ1-3; TRBD1 matches at 8 bases. The CDR3 is 16 residues long. V was clipped by 6 bases and J by 2 bases; unmatched bases: 9. The germline CDR1 and CDR2 sequences are MDHEN and SYDVKM. DNA for the CDR3: TGTGCCAGCAGCCCTTGGGGGACAGGACCTGGAAACACCATATATTTT. This codes for CASSPWGTGPGNTIYF.

A remark on this clone: One end of the junction is discordant with germline, which a read error may explain. The chain couples TRBV7-9 to TRBJ1-1; a possible D gene is TRBD1 (5 bases). Germline V gene sequence: CDR1 SEHNR, CDR2 FQNEAQ (reference sequence). This CDR3 contains 15 residues. The CDR3 nucleotides read TGTTCCAGCAGCTTACCCCCAGGGATGGACACTGAAGCTTTCTTT. Protein sequence: CSSSLPPGMDTEAFF.

This chain links TRBV29-1 with TRBJ2-2, with D perhaps TRBD2 (6 bases). V was pared by 7 bases and J by 6 bases, with 15 bases between. The CDR3 is 13 amino acids. The germline CDR1 and CDR2 sequences are SQVTM and ANQGSEA. CDR3 nucleotides: TGCAGCGCCATGACTAGTTCCCCCGGGGAGCTGTTTTTT. This translates into CSAMTSSPGELFF.

The chain links TRBV4-1 to TRBJ2-7, with TRBD2 identical over 8 bases. Per the germline V gene, CDR1 is MGHRA and CDR2 is YSYEKL. The CDR3 contains 14 residues. V shed 3 bases and J 2 bases; nucleotides not matched to a gene: 3. CDR3 residues: CASSQSGGTYEQYF. The CDR3 bases are TGCGCCAGCAGCCAGAGCGGGGGAACCTACGAGCAGTACTTC.

This clone has more than one count but fewer than ten. The J gene is TRBJ2-5, the V gene TRBV10-2, with TRBD2 matching over 7 bases. CDR1 and CDR2 (germline): WSHSY, SAAADI. The CDR3 extends over 19 amino acids. V was clipped by 0 bases and J by 2 bases; unmatched bases: 15. CDR3 sequence (DNA): TGCGCCAGCAGTGAGTCGGCTAGCGGATCGACGAGAGAACAAGAGACCCAGTACTTC. This translates into CASSESASGSTREQETQYF.

Of note for this clone: The junction departs from germline at one end; a sequencing error may be responsible. This sequence joins TRBV7-9 and TRBJ2-3; D is undetermined. The length of the CDR3 is 12 residues. Germline CDR1 and CDR2: SEHNR and FQNEAQ (reference sequence). CDR3: CSSSLLGYPQYF. The CDR3 DNA reads as TGTTCCAGCAGCTTACTCGGGTATCCGCAGTATTTT. Looking up the rest from reference TRBV7-9 and TRBJ2-3 gives the full variable domain: DTGVSQNPRHKITKRGQNVTFRCDPISEHNRLYWYRQTLGQGPEFLTYFQNEAQLEKSRLLSDRFSAERPKGSFSTLEIQRTEQGDSAMYLCSSSLLGYPQYFGPGTRLTVL.

J is TRBJ2-7 and V is TRBV7-6; perhaps TRBD1 as D (7 bases). V was trimmed by 1 base and J by 2 bases, leaving 15 bases between them. CDR1 is SGHVS, CDR2 FNYEAQ, per germline. The CDR3 has 16 amino acids. The CDR3 DNA sequence: TGTGCCAGCAGCTTAGGTTCGGACAGGAGGGCCTACGAGCAGTACTTC. It yields the protein CASSLGSDRRAYEQYF.

The chain couples TRBV6-5 to TRBJ2-3; possible D gene TRBD2, 6 bases. The germline CDR1 and CDR2 sequences are MNHEY and SVGAGI. CDR3 size: 15 residues. Trimming pared 0 bases from V and 2 bases from J, leaving 9 bases between. CDR3 sequence reads: CASSYSGGPTDTQYF. CDR3 coding DNA: TGTGCCAGCAGTTACTCGGGGGGTCCCACAGATACGCAGTATTTT.

This clone was found a few times. The chain links TRBV5-6 to TRBJ1-3; TRBD1 matches 9 bases. The germline V gene encodes CDR1 SGHDT and CDR2 YYEEEE. J gave up 9 bases and V 4 bases, and 14 bases lay outside the gene matches. The CDR3 has 16 amino acids. The DNA for the CDR3 is TGTGCCAGCAGCCCCGGGACAGGGTCGATTTCGGGCACCATATATTTT. It codes for CASSPGTGSISGTIYF.

The chain links TRBV5-1 to TRBJ1-1, with D uncertain. Per the germline V gene, CDR1 is SGHRS and CDR2 is YFSETQ. Trimming left V 4 bases short and J 0 bases short, with 10 bases between. CDR3 length: 14 residues. CDR3 bases: TGCGCCAGCAGCGTGGGAGGGTTGAACACTGAAGCTTTCTTT. As protein: CASSVGGLNTEAFF.

The chain joins TRBV5-6 to TRBJ2-5; 8 positions agree with TRBD1. Gene TRBJ2-7 matches the end of the DNA better, so the J call may be wrong. Germline CDR1 is SGHDT and CDR2 is YYEEEE. The length of the CDR3 is 13 residues. The CDR3 DNA reads as TGTGCCAGCACCCGACAGGGGTCCTACGAGCAGTACTTC. Protein product: CASTRQGSYEQYF.

This clone was seen more than once but under ten times. The chain joins TRBV5-1 to TRBJ2-1; 9 bases map to TRBD2. The V gene's germline CDR1 is SGHRS and CDR2 YFSETQ. The CDR3 extends over 15 amino acids. V lost 6 bases, J lost 7 bases, and 11 bases stayed unmatched. CDR3 residues: CASTRGGGGANEQFF. The CDR3 region has the DNA TGCGCCAGCACTAGGGGTGGCGGGGGGGCAAATGAGCAGTTCTTC.

V gene TRBV7-8 combines with J gene TRBJ1-5; D call uncertain. The CDR3 covers 13 residues. Germline V gene sequence: CDR1 SGHVS, CDR2 FQNEAQ. Between the trimmed V and J ends, which lost 4 bases and 0 bases, there was a span of 4 bases. CDR3 amino acids: CASSSGSNQPQHF. CDR3 coding DNA: TGTGCCAGCAGCTCCGGTAGCAATCAGCCCCAGCATTTT. Full variable domain (outside the CDR3, taken from reference TRBV7-8 and TRBJ1-5): GAGVSQSPRYKVAKRGQDVALRCDPISGHVSLFWYQQALGQGPEFLTYFQNEAQLDKSGLPSDRFFAERPEGSVSTLKIQRTQQEDSAVYLCASSSGSNQPQHFGDGTRLSIL.

The CDR3 DNA reads as TGTGCCAGCAGTTCAGGGGGTTCCGCAAACATTCAGTACTTC. This encodes CASSSGGSANIQYF. The genes are TRBV28 and TRBJ2-4, with 7 bases lining up with TRBD1. Germline V gene sequence: CDR1 MDHEN, CDR2 SYDVKM. There are 14 residues in the CDR3. V was pared by 4 bases and J by 6 bases, with 6 bases of the junction left unmatched.

This chain uses TRBV30 with TRBJ2-7, with no clear D. This CDR3 is built from 12 residues. V lost 2 bases and J lost 0, with 5 bases in between. Per the germline V gene, CDR1 is GTSNPN and CDR2 is SVGIG (reference sequence). This chain's CDR3 is CAWSQASYEQYF. The CDR3 nucleotides are TGTGCCTGGAGTCAGGCCTCCTACGAGCAGTACTTC.

The chain couples TRBV7-6 to TRBJ1-3, with D perhaps matching TRBD1 (6 bases). The CDR3 sequence is 16 residues long. Trimming pared 5 bases from V and 0 bases from J, leaving 14 bases between. Germline loops: CDR1 SGHVS, CDR2 FNYEAQ. DNA of the CDR3: TGTGCCAGCAGCCCAGGGGACGTGAGCTCTGGAAACACCATATATTTT. It is translated as CASSPGDVSSGNTIYF.

This chain connects TRBV5-1 to TRBJ1-5; 9 bases are shared with TRBD1. The CDR3 has 18 amino acids. J was trimmed by 2 bases and V by 4 bases; bases with no gene match: 13. Germline V lookup: CDR1 SGHRS, CDR2 YFSETQ. The CDR3 coding sequence is TGCGCCAGCAGCCCTTGGCCGGGACAGGGCCTTCGCAATCAGCCCCAGCATTTT. It is translated as CASSPWPGQGLRNQPQHF.

This clone was detected a few times. A junction end diverges from the germline sequence, so it may reflect a read error. The chain employs TRBV7-7 and TRBJ1-1; a possible D gene is TRBD1 (6 bases). The length of the CDR3 is 13 residues. CDR1 is SSHAT, CDR2 FNYEAQ, per germline (reference sequence). CDR3 protein: CASSLGTNTEAFF. The DNA for the CDR3 is TGTGCTAGCAGCTTAGGGACAAACACTGAAGCTTTCTTT.

V and J are TRBV10-3 and TRBJ1-6, with D hard to call. The CDR3 has 15 amino acids. The ends were cut back, 6 bases at V and 8 bases at J, with 17 bases in the middle. Germline-derived CDR1 and CDR2 are ENHRY and SYGVKD. The CDR3: CAIRALGSGDSPLHF. Written as DNA, the CDR3 is TGTGCCATCAGGGCCCTTGGTTCCGGGGATTCACCCCTCCACTTT.

This sequence joins TRBV4-3 and TRBJ2-5; TRBD2 aligns across 12 bases. The CDR3 is 15 amino acids. After removal of 0 bases from V and 4 bases from J, the junction contained 0 bases not matched to a gene. Per germline, CDR1 LGHNA and CDR2 YSLEER. The CDR3, as DNA: TGCGCCAGCAGCCAAGAGGGACTAGCGGGAGAGACCCAGTACTTC. Amino acids: CASSQEGLAGETQYF.

This sequence joins TRBV5-8 and TRBJ1-4, with D perhaps TRBD1 (6 bases). V lost 1 base, J lost 8 bases, and 9 bases lay in between. Germline-derived CDR1 and CDR2 are SGHTS and YDEGEE. CDR3 length: 13 amino acids. The CDR3 DNA follows: TGTGCCAGCAGCTTGAGCGGGGGCGAAAAACTGTTTTTT. Protein product: CASSLSGGEKLFF.

The chain joins TRBV2 to TRBJ1-2; tentative D call: TRBD1 (5 bases). Per the germline V gene, CDR1 is SNHLY and CDR2 is FYNNEI. V was shortened by 8 bases and J by 8 bases, with 24 bases between the two germline ends. CDR3 size: 15 residues. The CDR3 coding sequence is TGTGCCAGCCCGGGGGTGGGGGAATCGGATCCGGGCTACACCTTC. It is translated as CASPGVGESDPGYTF.